One and the same sample provided the 23 T cell receptor beta chains below, sequenced in a study of cytomegalovirus exposure and HLA in healthy donors. PCR used 60 Vbeta primers and 13 Jbeta primers. Only in-frame clones appear in the TCRdb table, and some are missing; sequencing was by immunoSEQ multiplex PCR. Of some 110,000 clones listed, 78% are singletons. Sequenced material: PBMCs. These receptors all stem from a woman in her forties in good health and CMV-seronegative.

J is TRBJ1-2 and V is TRBV7-9; a weak D match, TRBD1 (5 bases). In germline, CDR1 is SEHNR, CDR2 FQNEAQ (reference sequence). Trimming took 5 bases from V and 8 from J, leaving 21 bases between them. The CDR3 contains 15 residues. The CDR3 loop is CASSLRGIERDGYTF. CDR3 DNA sequence: TGTGCCAGCAGCCTAAGGGGTATAGAGCGGGACGGCTACACCTTC.

This chain links TRBV27 with TRBJ1-4; 11 nucleotides match TRBD1. Losses at the gene ends were 5 bases for V and 10 bases for J; bases not matched to a gene: 3. Looked up from germline, CDR1 is MNHEY and CDR2 is SMNVEV (reference sequence). This CDR3 comprises 13 residues. The CDR3 sequence: CASSAGTGGKLFF. The CDR3 nucleotides are TGTGCCAGCAGTGCCGGGACAGGGGGAAAACTGTTTTTT.

The rearrangement joins TRBV4-1 to TRBJ2-3, with D tentatively TRBD2 (5 bases). Trimming took 1 base from V and 4 from J, leaving 15 bases between them. The CDR3 length is 16 residues. Germline loops: CDR1 MGHRA, CDR2 YSYEKL. CDR3 sequence reads: CASSQVGGRPPDTQYF. For the CDR3, the DNA is TGCGCCAGCAGCCAAGTTGGCGGGCGCCCCCCAGATACGCAGTATTTT.

The chain's CDR3 is CASSFFGTQSGSADTQYF. CDR3 DNA: TGTGCCAGCAGCTTTTTCGGGACCCAAAGCGGGAGCGCAGATACGCAGTATTTT. This chain uses TRBV4-2 with TRBJ2-3, with 8 positions matching TRBD2. Germline-derived CDR1 and CDR2 are LGHNA and YNFKEQ. The V gene end was trimmed by 5 bases and the J gene end by 4 bases; junction bases not matched to a gene: 17. The CDR3 spans 18 residues.

The rearrangement joins TRBV14 to TRBJ2-7, with D possibly matching TRBD2 (5 bases). Trimming shortened V by 1 base and J by 9 bases, and 16 bases separated the two germline ends. The length of the CDR3 is 14 residues. In germline, CDR1 is SGHDN, CDR2 FVKESK. The CDR3 region is CASSQGGIGSGQYF. The CDR3 DNA reads as TGTGCCAGCAGCCAAGGAGGGATCGGCAGCGGGCAGTACTTC. Combining the CDR3 with reference TRBV14 and TRBJ2-7 gives the whole variable domain EAGVTQFPSHSVIEKGQTVTLRCDPISGHDNLYWYRRVMGKEIKFLLHFVKESKQDESGMPNNRFLAERTGGTYSTLKVQPAELEDSGVYFCASSQGGIGSGQYFGPGTRLTVT.

This sequence joins TRBV9 and TRBJ2-1; tentative D call: TRBD2 (6 bases). The V gene lost 7 bases and the J gene lost 10 bases, with 6 bases spanning the gap. Germline CDR1 reads SGDLS; CDR2 reads YYNGEE. The CDR3 has 9 amino acids. The CDR3 protein is CASGGEQFF. The CDR3, as DNA: TGTGCCAGCGGAGGGGAGCAGTTCTTC.

This clone was seen a single time. The V call is TRBV7-9, the J call TRBJ2-7; 8 nucleotides agree with TRBD1. The V gene end was trimmed by 5 bases and the J gene end by 3 bases; junction bases not matched to a gene: 9. The CDR3 has 15 residues. Per the germline V gene, CDR1 is SEHNR and CDR2 is FQNEAQ (reference sequence). CDR3 DNA sequence: TGTGCCAGCAGCGCCGGACAGGGTCTAGTCTACGAGCAGTACTTC. Its translation: CASSAGQGLVYEQYF.

For the CDR3, the DNA is TGTGCCAGCAGCAAGGTGGGCCACTCCACAGATACGCAGTATTTT. Amino acid sequence: CASSKVGHSTDTQYF. The chain is built from TRBV11-1 and TRBJ2-3, with D uncertain. Germline assignment: CDR1 SGHAT and CDR2 FQDESV (reference sequence). Deletions cut 5 bases from V and 2 bases from J, with 14 bases between. CDR3 length: 15 amino acids.

The rearrangement links TRBV11-3 to TRBJ2-2, with a possible D match to TRBD1 (6 bases). The CDR3 loop spans 16 amino acids. Germline V lookup: CDR1 SGHNT, CDR2 YENEEA. Trimming took 4 bases from V and 0 from J, leaving 12 bases between them. CDR3 loop: CASSSLGQTNTGELFF. The CDR3 region has the DNA TGTGCCAGCAGCTCTCTAGGACAGACGAACACCGGGGAGCTGTTTTTT.

The chain is built from TRBV11-3 and TRBJ1-3; 7 bases agree with TRBD1. The ends lost 4 bases at V and 8 bases at J; junction bases unmatched: 5. This CDR3 is built from 13 residues. In germline, CDR1 is SGHNT, CDR2 YENEEA. The CDR3 nucleotides read TGTGCCAGCAGCTCGGGACAGTCTGACACCATATATTTT. Its translation is CASSSGQSDTIYF.

This chain joins TRBV6-6 and TRBJ1-5; 9 bases fit TRBD1. Germline V gives CDR1 MNHNY, CDR2 SVGAGI (reference sequence). This CDR3 contains 15 residues. With 6 bases clipped from V and 4 bases from J, the junction kept 7 bases outside the gene matches. The DNA for the CDR3 is TGTGCCAGCAGACCCGGGGGGACAGGGAATCAGCCCCAGCATTTT. As protein: CASRPGGTGNQPQHF.

The rearrangement joins TRBV5-4 to TRBJ2-2; no reliable D call. V gave up 3 bases and J gave up 6 bases, with 12 bases separating them. Germline V gene lookup returns CDR1 SGHNT and CDR2 YYREEE (reference sequence). The CDR3 consists of 14 residues. CDR3 amino acids: CASSSGWQAGELFF. The CDR3 DNA is TGTGCCAGCAGCTCCGGATGGCAGGCCGGGGAGCTGTTTTTT.

There are a few counts of this clone. This sequence joins TRBV4-3 and TRBJ1-1; D gene uncertain. Germline CDR1 and CDR2: LGHNA and YSLEER. V was cut by 4 bases and J by 0 bases, with 12 bases left in between. CDR3 size: 15 residues. The CDR3 coding sequence is TGCGCCAGCAGCCCAACCGGTTCTATGAACACTGAAGCTTTCTTT. This encodes CASSPTGSMNTEAFF.

V usage is TRBV19 and J usage is TRBJ2-7; perhaps TRBD1 as D (6 bases). V shed 3 bases and J shed 3 bases, with 9 bases lying between them. CDR1 and CDR2 from the germline V gene are LNHDA and SQIVND (reference sequence). The CDR3 runs 13 residues. In nucleotides, the CDR3 is TGTGCCAGTAGTATCACGGACAGCTACGAGCAGTACTTC. It translates to CASSITDSYEQYF.

This chain connects TRBV28 to TRBJ2-2, with a weak D call TRBD2 (5 bases). The V end was cut by 4 bases, the J end by 6 bases, with 9 bases between. This CDR3 is 13 amino acids long. Germline CDR1 reads MDHEN; CDR2 reads SYDVKM. The CDR3 DNA reads as TGTGCCAGCAGTTCCGCGGGCTCCGGGGAGCTGTTTTTT. This gives the protein CASSSAGSGELFF.

The chain carries TRBV9 and TRBJ1-4, with 8 nucleotides matching TRBD1. The CDR3 sequence is 16 residues long. The V and J ends lost 3 bases and 1 base, in that order; junction bases with no gene match: 5. Germline CDR1 reads SGDLS; CDR2 reads YYNGEE. In DNA, the CDR3 is TGTGCCAGCAGCGCCGGGACAGGCGGAACTAATGAAAAACTGTTTTTT. It yields the protein CASSAGTGGTNEKLFF.

The chain links TRBV7-3 to TRBJ2-1; TRBD2 agrees at 8 bases. J gave up 4 bases and V 4 bases, and 6 bases lay outside the gene matches. CDR3 length: 15 amino acids. CDR1 is SGHTA and CDR2 is FQGTGA in the germline V gene. The CDR3 DNA is TGTGCCAGCAGCTCAACTAGCGGCTCTTACAATGAGCAGTTCTTC. This sequence encodes CASSSTSGSYNEQFF.

The chain joins TRBV11-3 to TRBJ2-7; 8 bases align to TRBD1. In germline, CDR1 is SGHNT, CDR2 YENEEA. V lost 9 bases and J lost 5; bases outside the gene matches: 3. CDR3 length: 11 amino acids. The CDR3: CASGQGNEQYF. CDR3 nucleotide sequence: TGTGCCAGTGGACAGGGCAACGAGCAGTACTTC.

DNA for the CDR3: TGCGCCAGCAGCCCCCGAGGAGTATTCCAAGAGACCCAGTACTTC. It specifies CASSPRGVFQETQYF. The chain combines TRBV4-1 with TRBJ2-5; D is unresolved. Per the germline V gene, CDR1 is MGHRA and CDR2 is YSYEKL. The CDR3 is 15 residues long. V was trimmed by 4 bases and J by 1 base, leaving 13 bases between them.

The V call is TRBV7-3, the J call TRBJ2-1, with D possibly being TRBD1 (6 bases). The V gene's germline CDR1 is SGHTA and CDR2 FQGTGA. CDR3 size: 14 residues. Deletions cut 8 bases from V and 9 bases from J, with 20 bases between. In nucleotides, the CDR3 is TGTGCCAGCGCGGTACTAGGGGGTTCGGTTGAGCAGTTCTTC. It translates to CASAVLGGSVEQFF.

The chain uses TRBV27 and TRBJ1-2; TRBD1 agrees at 7 bases. J was trimmed by 1 base and V by 3 bases; bases with no gene match: 2. The V gene's germline CDR1 is MNHEY and CDR2 SMNVEV (reference sequence). The CDR3 contains 14 residues. The CDR3 region has the DNA TGTGCCAGCAGTTTGGGACAGATTAACTATGGCTACACCTTC. The encoded protein is CASSLGQINYGYTF.

CDR3 region: CASSENRGGYNEQFF. In nucleotides, the CDR3 is TGTGCCAGCAGTGAAAACAGGGGGGGCTACAATGAGCAGTTCTTC. This chain connects TRBV2 to TRBJ2-1; TRBD1 might be the D (8 bases). The CDR3 totals 15 residues. Germline V gives CDR1 SNHLY, CDR2 FYNNEI. Trimming removed 2 bases at V and 3 bases at J, with 11 bases between.

The rearrangement joins TRBV7-5 to TRBJ2-7; the D call of TRBD2 is as the table states it, not checked on the DNA. TRBV7-5 is labeled a pseudogene. This CDR3 contains 19 residues. As DNA, the CDR3 is TGTGCCAGAAGCTTAAGGGCGGAGGATTGCGCCCATCCCAAGCGGGAGCAGTACTTC. Protein product: CARSLRAEDCAHPKREQYF.